A single sample gave rise to the 13 T cell receptor beta chains below, sequenced in a study of blood T cells in healthy people across ages. It was with a sample-barcoded 5' primer and a J-beta primer mix that a second PCR of about 6 to 12 cycles was run. TCRdb ran MiXCR on the 5' RACE reads and lists one entry per CDR3 protein. The sample shows approximately 780,000 distinct CDR3 sequences, roughly 24% of them seen only once. These data were also reused for a study on T cells of mothers and their children.

The material sequenced was blood. These receptors all come from a boy aged 5-17 years in good health.

This clonotype occurred a few times. The chain has TRBV15 and TRBJ2-5; no clear D gene. The J call may be wrong; the DNA end is better matched by TRBJ2-7. This CDR3 has 13 residues. Germline CDR1 reads LNHNV; CDR2 reads YYDKDF (reference sequence). CDR3 in amino acids: CATSSNSLYEQYF. The CDR3 DNA is TGTGCCACCAGCAGTAATAGCTTGTACGAGCAGTACTTC.

The chain uses TRBV2 and TRBJ2-3; TRBD1 matches 9 bases. The CDR3 runs to 14 residues. Germline V CDR1 and CDR2: SNHLY, FYNNEI. After removal of 6 bases from V and 4 bases from J, the junction contained 5 bases not matched to a gene. In nucleotides, the CDR3 is TGTGCCAGCAGATCCGGGACAGGGCCAGATACGCAGTATTTT. Encoded protein: CASRSGTGPDTQYF.

The V call is TRBV6-6, the J call TRBJ2-7; D may match TRBD1 or TRBD2 (6 bases each). This CDR3 spans 14 amino acids. Germline-derived CDR1 and CDR2 are MNHNY and SVGAGI (reference sequence). Trimming shortened V by 6 bases and J by 3 bases, and 15 bases separated the two germline ends. The CDR3 region has the DNA TGTGCCAGCAGGGGGGGCGGAGCGAACTACGAGCAGTACTTC. This encodes CASRGGGANYEQYF.

This chain's CDR3 is CASRPGLAGGEGYYNEQFF. Here the CDR3 DNA reads TGTGCCAGCAGGCCGGGACTAGCGGGAGGGGAGGGATACTACAATGAGCAGTTCTTC. This chain joins TRBV2 and TRBJ2-1; TRBD2 matches at 16 bases. The V and J ends lost 6 bases and 3 bases, in that order; junction bases with no gene match: 11. Germline lookup yields CDR1 SNHLY and CDR2 FYNNEI. This CDR3 is 19 amino acids long.

The table lists this clonotype with a few counts. The chain recombines TRBV18 with TRBJ2-3; D is uncertain. Per germline, CDR1 KGHSH and CDR2 LQKENI. Trimming took off 3 bases at V and 4 bases at J, with 11 bases between the two ends. The CDR3 spans 14 residues. The chain's CDR3 is CASSPIATADTQYF. CDR3 bases: TGTGCCAGCTCACCGATTGCGACTGCAGATACGCAGTATTTT.

This clonotype was observed a single time. V is TRBV6-5 and J is TRBJ2-1, with D possibly TRBD2 on 5 matching bases. The CDR3 runs 16 residues. The V gene's germline CDR1 is MNHEY and CDR2 SVGAGI. The V gene lost 5 bases and the J gene lost 10 bases, with 24 bases spanning the gap. CDR3: CASSHLWEYLPVEQFF. In nucleotides, the CDR3 is TGTGCCAGCAGTCACCTGTGGGAGTACCTGCCTGTAGAGCAGTTCTTC.

This clonotype has only a few counts. The chain has TRBV30 and TRBJ2-7; D is uncertain. Germline assignment: CDR1 GTSNPN and CDR2 SVGIG (reference sequence). Trimming took 3 bases from V and 2 from J, leaving 11 bases between them. There are 13 residues in the CDR3. The CDR3 loop is CAWSPPGPYEQYF. The CDR3 DNA follows: TGTGCCTGGAGCCCCCCTGGGCCCTACGAGCAGTACTTC.

This clonotype showed up just a few times. V gene TRBV28 combines with J gene TRBJ2-1; 10 positions match TRBD2. The germline V gene has CDR1 MDHEN and CDR2 SYDVKM. The CDR3 is made up of 15 amino acids. V was pared by 3 bases and J by 9 bases, with 8 bases of the junction left unmatched. This CDR3 reads CASSFSLAGEGEQFF. In nucleotides, the CDR3 is TGTGCCAGCAGTTTCTCCCTAGCGGGGGAGGGTGAGCAGTTCTTC.

The chain combines TRBV2 with TRBJ2-7; possible D gene TRBD2, 5 bases. Germline CDR1 is SNHLY and CDR2 is FYNNEI. The V end lost 7 bases, the J end lost 5 bases, and 15 bases lay between the germline ends. The length of the CDR3 is 13 residues. The CDR3 protein is CASIRTGKDEQYF. In DNA, the CDR3 is TGTGCCAGCATCCGGACGGGGAAGGACGAGCAGTACTTC.

J is TRBJ1-1 and V is TRBV29-1, with a weak D call TRBD1 (5 bases). V was trimmed by 5 bases and J by 5 bases, leaving 18 bases between them. The CDR3 loop spans 14 amino acids. Germline-derived CDR1 and CDR2 are SQVTM and ANQGSEA. The DNA for the CDR3 is TGCAGCGTTCTCTTCGCAGGGAGGAAGACTGAAGCTTTCTTT. As protein: CSVLFAGRKTEAFF.

This clonotype has just a few counts. The chain is built from TRBV6-6 and TRBJ1-1, with D possibly matching TRBD1 (6 bases). Germline V gene sequence: CDR1 MNHNY, CDR2 SVGAGI (reference sequence). The V gene lost 2 bases and the J gene lost 5 bases, with 12 bases spanning the gap. The CDR3 spans 14 residues. The CDR3 loop is CASSYGGRETEAFF. CDR3 bases: TGTGCCAGCAGTTACGGGGGGCGGGAGACTGAAGCTTTCTTT.

This clonotype was observed many times. The chain joins TRBV12-5 to TRBJ2-1, with a tentative D call TRBD1 (6 bases). V lost 1 base to trimming and J lost 15 bases, with 16 bases between them. CDR1 is LGHNT, CDR2 FRNRAP, per germline. This CDR3 is built from 13 residues. CDR3 amino acids: CASGLETGTHTFF. The CDR3 bases are TGTGCTAGTGGTTTGGAGACCGGGACACATACGTTCTTC.

The table lists this clonotype with a few counts. The V and J genes are TRBV7-7 and TRBJ2-3; D unresolved. CDR1 and CDR2 (germline): SSHAT, FNYEAQ (reference sequence). There are 16 residues in the CDR3. V lost 1 base and J lost 2, with 13 bases in between. The CDR3 region has the DNA TGTGCCAGCAGCTTAGGACGTTCTGGCCACACAGATACGCAGTATTTT. Its translation: CASSLGRSGHTDTQYF. The variable domain in full, completed from reference TRBV7-7 and TRBJ2-3, reads GAGVSQSPRYKVTKRGQDVTLRCDPISSHATLYWYQQALGQGPEFLTYFNYEAQPDKSGLPSDRFSAERPEGSISTLTIQRTEQRDSAMYRCASSLGRSGHTDTQYFGPGTRLTVL.